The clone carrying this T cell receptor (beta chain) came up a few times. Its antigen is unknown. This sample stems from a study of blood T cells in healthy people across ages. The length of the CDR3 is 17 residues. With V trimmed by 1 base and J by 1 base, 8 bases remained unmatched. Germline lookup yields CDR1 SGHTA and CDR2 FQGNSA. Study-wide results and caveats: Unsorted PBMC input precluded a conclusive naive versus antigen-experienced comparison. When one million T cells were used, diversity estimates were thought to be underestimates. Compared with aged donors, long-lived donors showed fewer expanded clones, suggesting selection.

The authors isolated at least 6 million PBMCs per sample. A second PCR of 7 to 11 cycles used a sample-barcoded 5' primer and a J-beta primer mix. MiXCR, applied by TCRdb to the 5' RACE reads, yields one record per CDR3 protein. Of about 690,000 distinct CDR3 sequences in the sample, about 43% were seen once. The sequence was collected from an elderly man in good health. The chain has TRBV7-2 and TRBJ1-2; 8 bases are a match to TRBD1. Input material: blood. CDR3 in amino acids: CASSLGPGQVDNYGYTF. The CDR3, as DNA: TGTGCCAGCAGCTTAGGACCGGGACAGGTGGATAACTATGGCTACACCTTC.